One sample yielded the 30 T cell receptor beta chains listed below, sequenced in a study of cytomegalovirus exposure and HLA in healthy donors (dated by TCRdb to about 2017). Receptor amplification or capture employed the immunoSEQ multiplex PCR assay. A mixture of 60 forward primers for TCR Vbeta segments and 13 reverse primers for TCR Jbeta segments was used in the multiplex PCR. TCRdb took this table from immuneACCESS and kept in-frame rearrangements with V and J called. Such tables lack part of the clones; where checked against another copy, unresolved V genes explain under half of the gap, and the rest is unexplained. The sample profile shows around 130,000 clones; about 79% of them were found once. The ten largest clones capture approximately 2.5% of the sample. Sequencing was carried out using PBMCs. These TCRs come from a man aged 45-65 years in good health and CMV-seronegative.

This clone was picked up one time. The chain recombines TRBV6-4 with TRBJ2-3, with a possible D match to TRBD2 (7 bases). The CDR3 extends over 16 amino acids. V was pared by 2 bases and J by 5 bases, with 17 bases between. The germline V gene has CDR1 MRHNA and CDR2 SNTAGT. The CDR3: CASSDQAGGARDTQYF. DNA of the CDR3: TGTGCCAGCAGTGACCAAGCTGGGGGGGCGAGAGATACGCAGTATTTT.

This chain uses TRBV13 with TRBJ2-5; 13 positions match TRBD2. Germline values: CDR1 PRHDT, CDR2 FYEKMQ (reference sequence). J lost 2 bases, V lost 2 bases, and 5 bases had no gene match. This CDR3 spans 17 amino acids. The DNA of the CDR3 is TGTGCCAGCAGCTTATTAGGGACTAGCGGGACTCAAGAGACCCAGTACTTC. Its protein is CASSLLGTSGTQETQYF.

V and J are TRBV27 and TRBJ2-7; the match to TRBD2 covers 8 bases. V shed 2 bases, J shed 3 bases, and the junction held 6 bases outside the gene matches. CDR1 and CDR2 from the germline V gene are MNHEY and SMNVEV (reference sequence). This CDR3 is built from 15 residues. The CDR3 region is CASSLGTSGYYEQYF. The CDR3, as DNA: TGTGCCAGCAGTTTAGGTACTAGCGGTTACTACGAGCAGTACTTC.

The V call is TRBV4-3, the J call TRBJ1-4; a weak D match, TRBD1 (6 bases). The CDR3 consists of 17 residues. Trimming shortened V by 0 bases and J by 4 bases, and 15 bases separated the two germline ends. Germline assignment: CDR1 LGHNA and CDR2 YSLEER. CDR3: CASSQEVRGGFNEKLFF. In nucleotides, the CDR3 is TGCGCCAGCAGCCAAGAGGTTCGGGGGGGCTTTAATGAAAAACTGTTTTTT.

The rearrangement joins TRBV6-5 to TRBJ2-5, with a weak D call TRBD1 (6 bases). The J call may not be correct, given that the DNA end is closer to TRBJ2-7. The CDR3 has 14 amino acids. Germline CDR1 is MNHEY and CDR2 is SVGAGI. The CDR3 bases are TGTGCCAGCAGTTACGGGGGCATAACCTACGAGCAGTACTTC. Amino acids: CASSYGGITYEQYF.

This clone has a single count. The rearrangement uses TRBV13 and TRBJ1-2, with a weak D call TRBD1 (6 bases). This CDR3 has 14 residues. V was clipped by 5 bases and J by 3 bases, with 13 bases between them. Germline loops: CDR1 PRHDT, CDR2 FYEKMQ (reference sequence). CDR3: CASSPQGTDYGYTF. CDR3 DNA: TGTGCCAGCAGCCCACAGGGCACCGACTATGGCTACACCTTC.

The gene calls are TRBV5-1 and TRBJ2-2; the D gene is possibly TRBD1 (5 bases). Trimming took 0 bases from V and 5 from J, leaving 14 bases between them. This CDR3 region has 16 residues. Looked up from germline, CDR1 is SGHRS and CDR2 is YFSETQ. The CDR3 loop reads CASSLDTGYQTGELFF. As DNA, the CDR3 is TGCGCCAGCAGCTTGGATACAGGATACCAAACCGGGGAGCTGTTTTTT. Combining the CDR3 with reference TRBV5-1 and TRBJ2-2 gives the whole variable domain KAGVTQTPRYLIKTRGQQVTLSCSPISGHRSVSWYQQTPGQGLQFLFEYFSETQRNKGNFPGRFSGRQFSNSRSEMNVSTLELGDSALYLCASSLDTGYQTGELFFGEGSRLTVL.

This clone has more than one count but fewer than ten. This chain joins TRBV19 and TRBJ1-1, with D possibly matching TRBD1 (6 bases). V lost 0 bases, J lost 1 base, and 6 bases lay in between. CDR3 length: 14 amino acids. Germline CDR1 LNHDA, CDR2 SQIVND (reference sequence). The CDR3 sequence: CASSIDRGNTEAFF. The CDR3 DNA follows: TGTGCCAGTAGTATAGACAGGGGGAACACTGAAGCTTTCTTT. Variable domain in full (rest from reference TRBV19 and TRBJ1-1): DGGITQSPKYLFRKEGQNVTLSCEQNLNHDAMYWYRQDPGQGLRLIYYSQIVNDFQKGDIAEGYSVSREKKESFPLTVTSAQKNPTAFYLCASSIDRGNTEAFFGQGTRLTVV.

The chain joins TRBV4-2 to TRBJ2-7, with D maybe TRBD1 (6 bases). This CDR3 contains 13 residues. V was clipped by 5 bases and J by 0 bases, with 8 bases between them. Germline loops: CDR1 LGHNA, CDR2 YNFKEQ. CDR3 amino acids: CASSWDISYEQYF. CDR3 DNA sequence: TGTGCCAGCAGCTGGGACATCTCCTACGAGCAGTACTTC.

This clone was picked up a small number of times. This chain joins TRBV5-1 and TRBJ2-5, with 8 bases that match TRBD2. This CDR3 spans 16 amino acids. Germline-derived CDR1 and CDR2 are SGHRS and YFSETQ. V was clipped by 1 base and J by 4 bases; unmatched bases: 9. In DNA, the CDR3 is TGCGCCAGCAGCTTGATAGGACTAGCAACGTTAGAGACCCAGTACTTC. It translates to CASSLIGLATLETQYF. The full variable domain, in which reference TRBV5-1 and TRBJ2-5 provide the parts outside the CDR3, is KAGVTQTPRYLIKTRGQQVTLSCSPISGHRSVSWYQQTPGQGLQFLFEYFSETQRNKGNFPGRFSGRQFSNSRSEMNVSTLELGDSALYLCASSLIGLATLETQYFGPGTRLLVL.

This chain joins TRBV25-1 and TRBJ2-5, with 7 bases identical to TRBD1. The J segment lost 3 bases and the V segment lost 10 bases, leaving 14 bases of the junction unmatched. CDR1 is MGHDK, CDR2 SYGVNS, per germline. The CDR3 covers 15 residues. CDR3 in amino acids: CATSLPGTVKETQYF. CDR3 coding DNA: TGTGCCACTTCGCTCCCTGGGACAGTGAAAGAGACCCAGTACTTC.

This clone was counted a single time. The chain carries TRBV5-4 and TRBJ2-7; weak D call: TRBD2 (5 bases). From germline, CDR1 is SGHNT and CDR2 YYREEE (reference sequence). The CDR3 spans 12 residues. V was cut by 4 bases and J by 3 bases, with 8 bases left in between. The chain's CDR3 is CASSTRGYEQYF. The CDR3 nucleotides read TGTGCCAGCAGCACCCGGGGCTACGAGCAGTACTTC.

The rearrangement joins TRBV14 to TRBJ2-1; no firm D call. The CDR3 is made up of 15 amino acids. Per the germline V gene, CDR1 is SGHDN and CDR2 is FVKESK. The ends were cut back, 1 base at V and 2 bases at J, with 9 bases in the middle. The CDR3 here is CASSQVATPYNEQFF. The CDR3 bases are TGTGCCAGCAGCCAAGTCGCGACTCCCTACAATGAGCAGTTCTTC.

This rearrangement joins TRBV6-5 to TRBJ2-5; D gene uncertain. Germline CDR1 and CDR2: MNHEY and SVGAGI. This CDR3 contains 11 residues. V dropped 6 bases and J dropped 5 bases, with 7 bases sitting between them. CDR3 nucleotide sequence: TGTGCCAGCAGGGTGGGCGAGACCCAGTACTTC. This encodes CASRVGETQYF.

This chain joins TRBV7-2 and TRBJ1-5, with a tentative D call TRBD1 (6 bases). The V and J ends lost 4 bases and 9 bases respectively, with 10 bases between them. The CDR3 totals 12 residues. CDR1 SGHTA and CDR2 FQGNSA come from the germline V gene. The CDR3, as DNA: TGTGCCAGCAGCTCAGGGGTACGGCCCCAGCATTTT. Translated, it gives CASSSGVRPQHF.

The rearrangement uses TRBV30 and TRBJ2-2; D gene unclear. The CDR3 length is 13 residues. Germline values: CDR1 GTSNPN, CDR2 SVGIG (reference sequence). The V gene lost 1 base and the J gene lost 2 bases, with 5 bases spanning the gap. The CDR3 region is CAWSDGNTGELFF. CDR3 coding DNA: TGTGCCTGGAGTGACGGTAACACCGGGGAGCTGTTTTTT.

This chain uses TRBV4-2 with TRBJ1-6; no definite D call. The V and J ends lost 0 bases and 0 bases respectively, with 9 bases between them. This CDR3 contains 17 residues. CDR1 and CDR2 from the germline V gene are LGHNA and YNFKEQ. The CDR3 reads CASSQEGLSSYNSPLHF. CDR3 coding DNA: TGTGCCAGCAGCCAAGAGGGCCTCAGCTCCTATAATTCACCCCTCCACTTT.

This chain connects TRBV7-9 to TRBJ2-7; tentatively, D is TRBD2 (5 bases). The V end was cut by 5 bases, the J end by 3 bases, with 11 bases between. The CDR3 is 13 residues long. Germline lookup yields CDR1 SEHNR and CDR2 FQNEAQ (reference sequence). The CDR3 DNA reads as TGTGCCAGCAGCGTAGGACTGGACTACGAGCAGTACTTC. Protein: CASSVGLDYEQYF.

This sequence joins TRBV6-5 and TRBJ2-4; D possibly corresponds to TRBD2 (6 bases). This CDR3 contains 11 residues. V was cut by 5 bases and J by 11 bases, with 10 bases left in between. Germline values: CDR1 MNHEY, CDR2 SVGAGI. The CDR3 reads CASSQGGVQYF. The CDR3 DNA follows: TGTGCCAGCAGTCAGGGAGGTGTTCAGTACTTC.

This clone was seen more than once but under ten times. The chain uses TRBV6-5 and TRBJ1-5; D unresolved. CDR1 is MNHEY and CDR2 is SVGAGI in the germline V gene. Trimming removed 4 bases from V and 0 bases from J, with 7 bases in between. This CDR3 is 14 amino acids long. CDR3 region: CASSSLYSNQPQHF. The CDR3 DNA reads TGTGCCAGCAGTTCCCTTTATAGCAATCAGCCCCAGCATTTT.

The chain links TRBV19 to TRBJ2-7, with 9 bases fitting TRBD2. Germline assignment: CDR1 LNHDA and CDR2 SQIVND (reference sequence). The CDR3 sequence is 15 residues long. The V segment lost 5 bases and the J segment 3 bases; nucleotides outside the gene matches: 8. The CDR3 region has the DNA TGTGCCAGTAGTTTTCTAGCGGGGTCTCTCTACGAGCAGTACTTC. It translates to CASSFLAGSLYEQYF.

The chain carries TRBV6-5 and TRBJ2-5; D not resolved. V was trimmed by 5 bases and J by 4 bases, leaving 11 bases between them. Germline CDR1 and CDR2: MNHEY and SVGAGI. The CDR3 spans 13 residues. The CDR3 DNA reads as TGTGCCAGCAGTGCAAGTGGGCGAGAGACCCAGTACTTC. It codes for CASSASGRETQYF.

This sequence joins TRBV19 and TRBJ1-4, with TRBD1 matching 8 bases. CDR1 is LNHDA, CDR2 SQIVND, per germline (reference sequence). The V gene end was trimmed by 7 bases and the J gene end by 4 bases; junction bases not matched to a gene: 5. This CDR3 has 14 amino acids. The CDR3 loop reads CASTDRAFNEKLFF. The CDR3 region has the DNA TGTGCCAGTACGGACAGGGCCTTTAATGAAAAACTGTTTTTT.

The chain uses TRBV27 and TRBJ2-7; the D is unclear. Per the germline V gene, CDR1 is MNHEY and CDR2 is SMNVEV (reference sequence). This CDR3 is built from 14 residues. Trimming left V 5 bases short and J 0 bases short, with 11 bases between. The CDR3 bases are TGTGCCAGCAGTCTAGAGATTAGCTCCTACGAGCAGTACTTC. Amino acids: CASSLEISSYEQYF.

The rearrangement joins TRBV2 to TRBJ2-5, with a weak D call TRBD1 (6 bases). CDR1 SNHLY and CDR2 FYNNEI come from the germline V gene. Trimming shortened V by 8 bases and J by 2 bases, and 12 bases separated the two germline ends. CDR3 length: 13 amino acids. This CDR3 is CASGGRDQETQYF. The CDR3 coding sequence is TGTGCCAGCGGGGGCAGGGATCAAGAGACCCAGTACTTC.

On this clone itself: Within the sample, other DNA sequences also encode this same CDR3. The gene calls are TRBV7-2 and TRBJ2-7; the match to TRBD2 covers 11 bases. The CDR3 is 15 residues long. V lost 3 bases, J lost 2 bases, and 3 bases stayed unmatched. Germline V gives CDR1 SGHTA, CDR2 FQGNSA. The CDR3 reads CASSFLAGGTYEQYF. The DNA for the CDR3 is TGTGCCAGCAGCTTTCTAGCGGGGGGTACCTACGAGCAGTACTTC. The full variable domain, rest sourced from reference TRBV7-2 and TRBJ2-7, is GAGVSQSPSNKVTEKGKDVELRCDPISGHTALYWYRQSLGQGLEFLIYFQGNSAPDKSGLPSDRFSAERTGGSVSTLTIQRTQQEDSAVYLCASSFLAGGTYEQYFGPGTRLTVT.

The CDR3 reads CAFTGGGGYTF. The CDR3 DNA reads TGTGCCTTCACAGGGGGAGGAGGCTACACCTTC. V usage is TRBV21-1 and J usage is TRBJ1-2; TRBD1, as called in the table, went unchecked against the DNA. TRBV21-1 is reported as a pseudogene. CDR3 length equals 11 residues.

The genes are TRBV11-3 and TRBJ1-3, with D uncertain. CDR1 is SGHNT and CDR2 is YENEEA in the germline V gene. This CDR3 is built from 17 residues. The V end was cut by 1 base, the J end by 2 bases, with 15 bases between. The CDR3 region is CASSLGGTAAPGNTIYF. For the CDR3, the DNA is TGTGCCAGCAGCTTAGGAGGAACGGCTGCCCCTGGAAACACCATATATTTT.

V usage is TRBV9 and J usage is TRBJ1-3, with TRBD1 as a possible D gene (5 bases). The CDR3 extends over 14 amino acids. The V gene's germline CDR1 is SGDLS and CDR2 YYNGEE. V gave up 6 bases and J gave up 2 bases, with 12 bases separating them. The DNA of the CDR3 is TGTGCCAGCAATCAGGGCGGTCCTGGAAACACCATATATTTT. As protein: CASNQGGPGNTIYF.

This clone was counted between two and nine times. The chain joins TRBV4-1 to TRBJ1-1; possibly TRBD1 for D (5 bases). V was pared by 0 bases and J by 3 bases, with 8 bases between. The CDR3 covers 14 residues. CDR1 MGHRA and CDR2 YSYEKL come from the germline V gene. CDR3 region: CASSQESQDTEAFF. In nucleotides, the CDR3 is TGCGCCAGCAGCCAAGAATCACAGGACACTGAAGCTTTCTTT.